This TCR beta chain was sequenced in a study of blood T cell repertoires in COVID-19. The CDR3 has 13 residues. CDR1 LGHNA and CDR2 YSLEER come from the germline V gene. V lost 1 base and J lost 8, with 11 bases in between. Method: immunoSEQ multiplex PCR; TCRdb's copy keeps in-frame clones and lacks some. The repertoire has a few hundred thousand clones, roughly 83% of them found once; the top ten carry around an eighth. The receptor comes from a man older than 75 with acute or convalescent COVID-19. The rearrangement joins TRBV4-3 to TRBJ1-2, with a weak D call TRBD1 (6 bases). The sequencing sample was made of peripheral blood. The CDR3 loop reads CASSQARGTGYTF. DNA for the CDR3: TGCGCCAGCAGCCAAGCGAGGGGGACAGGCTACACCTTC.